A single sample is the source of the 11 T cell receptor beta chains below, sequenced in a study of OX40 agonist ivuxolimab in advanced cancers. Using immunoSEQ multiplex PCR, the repertoire was profiled, and TCRdb retains in-frame clones only, with some absent. Among tens of thousands of clones listed, roughly 87% were seen once. The specimen was CD4+ or CD8+ T cells sorted from blood, collected in a trial of the OX40 agonist ivuxolimab. These receptors were taken from an adult with an advanced solid tumor such as melanoma, head and neck, liver or kidney cancer.

V and J are TRBV10-1 and TRBJ1-4, with 10 bases aligning to TRBD1. V shed 6 bases and J 4 bases; nucleotides not matched to a gene: 2. The CDR3 contains 14 residues. CDR1 is WNHNN and CDR2 is SYGVQD in the germline V gene (reference sequence). The CDR3 loop is CASRGQGVNEKLFF. In nucleotides, the CDR3 is TGCGCCAGCAGAGGACAGGGGGTTAATGAAAAACTGTTTTTT.

This chain uses TRBV29-1 with TRBJ1-1; D gene uncertain. Germline CDR1 reads SQVTM; CDR2 reads ANQGSEA. V dropped 5 bases and J dropped 1 base, with 8 bases sitting between them. The CDR3 length is 12 residues. CDR3 DNA sequence: TGCAGCGTTCGGAGCGAGAACACTGAAGCTTTCTTT. Residues: CSVRSENTEAFF.

V is TRBV2 and J is TRBJ2-3; 8 bases map to TRBD2. CDR1 SNHLY and CDR2 FYNNEI come from the germline V gene. The CDR3 totals 14 residues. The J segment lost 4 bases and the V segment lost 6 bases, leaving 6 bases of the junction unmatched. The CDR3 is CASSGSGGADTQYF. The DNA of the CDR3 is TGTGCCAGCAGCGGGTCGGGGGGGGCAGATACGCAGTATTTT. The full variable domain, rest sourced from reference TRBV2 and TRBJ2-3, is EPEVTQTPSHQVTQMGQEVILRCVPISNHLYFYWYRQILGQKVEFLVSFYNNEISEKSEIFDDQFSVERPDGSNFTLKIRSTKLEDSAMYFCASSGSGGADTQYFGPGTRLTVL.

The V gene is TRBV18, the J gene TRBJ2-7; D gene ambiguous. Germline loops: CDR1 KGHSH, CDR2 LQKENI. The CDR3 runs 12 residues. V was clipped by 3 bases and J by 2 bases, with 5 bases between them. This CDR3 is CASSPDTYEQYF. DNA for the CDR3: TGTGCCAGCTCACCGGATACCTACGAGCAGTACTTC.

V is TRBV19 and J is TRBJ1-5; no clear D. Per the germline V gene, CDR1 is LNHDA and CDR2 is SQIVND (reference sequence). This CDR3 has 15 residues. Trimming left V 10 bases short and J 3 bases short, with 19 bases between. CDR3: CATTDTWEINQPQHF. CDR3 coding DNA: TGTGCCACCACCGACACATGGGAAATCAATCAGCCCCAGCATTTT.

V usage is TRBV2 and J usage is TRBJ2-3, with TRBD2 matching 12 bases. The ends lost 6 bases at V and 5 bases at J; junction bases unmatched: 6. This CDR3 is 15 amino acids long. Germline values: CDR1 SNHLY, CDR2 FYNNEI. The CDR3 reads CASRVTSGSEDTQYF. In DNA, the CDR3 is TGTGCCAGCAGGGTGACTAGCGGGAGTGAAGATACGCAGTATTTT.

The V gene is TRBV5-1, the J gene TRBJ1-1; D possibly corresponds to TRBD1 (6 bases). Trimming left V 4 bases short and J 3 bases short, with 19 bases between. This CDR3 has 16 residues. Germline CDR1 SGHRS, CDR2 YFSETQ. The CDR3 region is CASSPSSGGLDTEAFF. In nucleotides, the CDR3 is TGCGCCAGCAGCCCGAGTAGCGGGGGCCTCGACACTGAAGCTTTCTTT. Using reference TRBV5-1 and TRBJ1-1 for the parts outside the CDR3, the full variable domain is KAGVTQTPRYLIKTRGQQVTLSCSPISGHRSVSWYQQTPGQGLQFLFEYFSETQRNKGNFPGRFSGRQFSNSRSEMNVSTLELGDSALYLCASSPSSGGLDTEAFFGQGTRLTVV.

V gene TRBV29-1 combines with J gene TRBJ2-3; D gene ambiguous. CDR3 size: 13 residues. The V gene's germline CDR1 is SQVTM and CDR2 ANQGSEA. V was pared by 3 bases and J by 2 bases, with 9 bases between. For the CDR3, the DNA is TGCAGCGTTGAGGATCCCAACACAGATACGCAGTATTTT. Amino acids: CSVEDPNTDTQYF.

The V gene is TRBV2, the J gene TRBJ2-1; a possible D gene is TRBD2 (5 bases). Trimming left V 7 bases short and J 2 bases short, with 9 bases between. Germline CDR1 is SNHLY and CDR2 is FYNNEI. This CDR3 comprises 13 residues. The CDR3 bases are TGTGCCAGCAATGCGGAGGCCTACAATGAGCAGTTCTTC. It encodes CASNAEAYNEQFF.

The J gene is TRBJ1-3, the V gene TRBV27, with D possibly TRBD1 on 5 matching bases. The CDR3 is 14 residues long. Between the trimmed V and J ends, which lost 5 bases and 0 bases, there was a span of 8 bases. Per the germline V gene, CDR1 is MNHEY and CDR2 is SMNVEV (reference sequence). For the CDR3, the DNA is TGTGCCAGCAGTGGGGACCTCTCTGGAAACACCATATATTTT. It yields the protein CASSGDLSGNTIYF.

This clone rates as medium-sized. CDR3 DNA sequence: TGTGCCAGCTCACCAGGCGGGACAGGGGTTTTGTACGAGCAGTACTTC. Encoded protein: CASSPGGTGVLYEQYF. The J gene is TRBJ2-7, the V gene TRBV18; 10 positions match TRBD1. V lost 2 bases, J lost 4 bases, and 8 bases stayed unmatched. Germline V gives CDR1 KGHSH, CDR2 LQKENI. The CDR3 spans 16 residues.